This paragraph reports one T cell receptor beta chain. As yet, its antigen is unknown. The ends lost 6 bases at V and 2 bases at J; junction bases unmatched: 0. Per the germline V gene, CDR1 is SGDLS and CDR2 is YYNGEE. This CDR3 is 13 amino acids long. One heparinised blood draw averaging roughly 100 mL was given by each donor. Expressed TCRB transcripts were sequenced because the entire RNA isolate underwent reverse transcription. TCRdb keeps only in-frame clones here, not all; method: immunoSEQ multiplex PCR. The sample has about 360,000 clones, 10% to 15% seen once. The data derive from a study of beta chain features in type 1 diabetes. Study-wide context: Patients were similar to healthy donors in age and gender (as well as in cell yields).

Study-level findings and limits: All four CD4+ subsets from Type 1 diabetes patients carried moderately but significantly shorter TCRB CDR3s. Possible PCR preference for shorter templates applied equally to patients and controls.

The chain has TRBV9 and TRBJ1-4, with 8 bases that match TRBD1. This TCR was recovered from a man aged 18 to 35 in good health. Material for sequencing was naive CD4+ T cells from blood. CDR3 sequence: CASNRGTNEKLFF. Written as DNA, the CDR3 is TGTGCCAGCAACAGGGGGACTAATGAAAAACTGTTTTTT.